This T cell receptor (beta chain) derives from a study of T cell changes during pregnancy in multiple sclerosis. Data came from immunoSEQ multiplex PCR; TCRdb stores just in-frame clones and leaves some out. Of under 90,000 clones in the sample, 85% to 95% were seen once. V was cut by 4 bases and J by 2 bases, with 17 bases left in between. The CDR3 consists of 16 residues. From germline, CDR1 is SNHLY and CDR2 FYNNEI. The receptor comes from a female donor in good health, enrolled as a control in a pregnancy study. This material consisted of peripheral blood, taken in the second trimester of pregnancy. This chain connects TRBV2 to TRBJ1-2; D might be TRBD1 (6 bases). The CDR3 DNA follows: TGTGCCAGCAGTGGAGTAGGGGGAGGGAGGAACTATGGCTACACCTTC. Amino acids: CASSGVGGGRNYGYTF.